This TCR beta chain was sequenced in a study of CD8 T cells in Susac syndrome. With random hexamers, roughly 0.45 to 1 ug RNA was reverse transcribed. TCRdb analysed the immunoSEQ multiplex PCR reads with MiXCR anew, one entry per CDR3 protein. This sample yields more than 200,000 distinct CDR3 sequences, of which 93% are seen a single time; 0.065% to 0.08% belongs to the top ten. The clonotype was recovered from a human donor with multiple sclerosis. What was sequenced was CD4+ T cells from PBMCs.

In DNA, the CDR3 is TGTGCCAGCAGCCAAGTAAAGGTGGGAGAGTCCTACAATGAGCAGTTCTTC. Its translation: CASSQVKVGESYNEQFF. This chain links TRBV4-2 with TRBJ2-1, with a possible D match to TRBD2 (5 bases). This CDR3 is 17 amino acids long. CDR1 and CDR2 (germline): LGHNA, YNFKEQ. The V and J ends lost 1 base and 1 base respectively, with 14 bases between them.